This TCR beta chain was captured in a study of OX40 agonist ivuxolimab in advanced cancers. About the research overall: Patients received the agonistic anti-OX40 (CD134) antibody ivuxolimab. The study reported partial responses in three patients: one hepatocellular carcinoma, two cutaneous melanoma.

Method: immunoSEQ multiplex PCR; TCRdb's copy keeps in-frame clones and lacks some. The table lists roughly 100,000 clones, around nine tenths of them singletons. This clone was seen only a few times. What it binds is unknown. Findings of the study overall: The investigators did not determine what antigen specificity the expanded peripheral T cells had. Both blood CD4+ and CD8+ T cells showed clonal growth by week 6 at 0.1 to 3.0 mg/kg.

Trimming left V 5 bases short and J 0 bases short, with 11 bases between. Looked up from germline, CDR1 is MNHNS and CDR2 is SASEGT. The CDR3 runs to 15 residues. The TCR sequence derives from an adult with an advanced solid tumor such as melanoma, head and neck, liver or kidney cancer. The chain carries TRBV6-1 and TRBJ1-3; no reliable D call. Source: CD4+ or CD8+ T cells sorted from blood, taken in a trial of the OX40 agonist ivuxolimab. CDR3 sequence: CASSSQKLSGNTIYF. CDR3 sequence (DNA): TGTGCCAGCAGTAGCCAGAAACTCTCTGGAAACACCATATATTTT.